The entry below describes one T cell receptor beta chain. The CDR3 consists of 17 residues. Looked up from germline, CDR1 is SEHNR and CDR2 is FQNEAQ (reference sequence). V shed 5 bases and J 1 base; nucleotides not matched to a gene: 12. This sample is part of a study of somatic mutations in cytotoxic T cells in rheumatoid arthritis. Only in-frame clones appear in the TCRdb table, and some are missing; sequencing was by immunoSEQ multiplex PCR. The profile shows about 2,300 clones, around four fifths of them singletons. The rearrangement joins TRBV7-9 to TRBJ2-5; 8 bases align to TRBD2. Sequenced: CD8+ T cells sorted from blood. This sequence originates from an adult with rheumatoid arthritis. CDR3 DNA: TGTGCCAGCAGCATCCCGGGACTAGTAACGGTCCAAGAGACCCAGTACTTC. Its translation: CASSIPGLVTVQETQYF.